Each of the 17 T cell receptor beta chains below was sequenced from the same sample in a study of identical twins. TCRdb reanalysed the 5' RACE reads using MiXCR and keeps one entry per CDR3 protein. The sample shows a few hundred thousand distinct CDR3 sequences, about 15% of them seen only once. The sample was also linked to a second study, of yellow fever vaccine responses in identical twins.

Sequencing input: CD4+ T cells sorted from blood. The receptors shown here come from a woman between 18 and 29 years old in good health.

The chain joins TRBV5-1 to TRBJ2-3; D remains ambiguous. CDR3 length: 13 residues. V lost 2 bases and J lost 4, with 8 bases in between. CDR1 and CDR2 (germline): SGHRS, YFSETQ. The CDR3 nucleotides read TGCGCCAGCAGCTTCATTGTGGCAGATACGCAGTATTTT. It specifies CASSFIVADTQYF.

The CDR3, as DNA: TGCAGCGTTGAAAGCGTTTACAATCAGCCCCAGCATTTT. Amino acid sequence: CSVESVYNQPQHF. The gene calls are TRBV29-1 and TRBJ1-5; D not resolved. Germline assignment: CDR1 SQVTM and CDR2 ANQGSEA. This CDR3 is built from 13 residues. Trimming took 2 bases from V and 3 from J, leaving 8 bases between them. Full variable domain (rest looked up from reference TRBV29-1 and TRBJ1-5): SAVISQKPSRDICQRGTSLTIQCQVDSQVTMMFWYRQQPGQSLTLIATANQGSEATYESGFVIDKFPISRPNLTFSTLTVSNMSPEDSSIYLCSVESVYNQPQHFGDGTRLSIL.

The table lists this clonotype with a few counts. This rearrangement joins TRBV5-1 to TRBJ2-7, with 9 positions matching TRBD1. The germline gives CDR1 SGHRS, CDR2 YFSETQ. The CDR3 extends over 15 amino acids. V lost 4 bases and J lost 5; bases outside the gene matches: 10. CDR3 sequence: CASSQPGQGGHEQYF. In DNA form, the CDR3 reads TGCGCCAGCAGCCAGCCGGGACAGGGAGGCCACGAGCAGTACTTC.

The rearrangement links TRBV5-1 to TRBJ1-2, with D possibly TRBD1 on 5 matching bases. Germline CDR1 is SGHRS and CDR2 is YFSETQ. The CDR3 is 12 amino acids. V was shortened by 1 base and J by 6 bases, with 7 bases between the two germline ends. CDR3 DNA sequence: TGCGCCAGCAGCTTGTCAGGGAATGGCTACACCTTC. This codes for CASSLSGNGYTF.

This clonotype was recorded at least ten times. This chain links TRBV15 with TRBJ1-1; D not resolved. Trimming removed 2 bases from V and 0 bases from J, with 7 bases in between. CDR1 and CDR2 (germline): LNHNV, YYDKDF (reference sequence). The length of the CDR3 is 14 residues. Here the CDR3 DNA reads TGTGCCACCAGCAGAAGCCAGGTGAACACTGAAGCTTTCTTT. Translated, it gives CATSRSQVNTEAFF.

This clonotype was detected only a few times. Here the CDR3 DNA reads TGTGCCAGCAGCTTAGGTTCTTGGGCGGCGAACACCGGGGAGCTGTTTTTT. Protein sequence: CASSLGSWAANTGELFF. The genes are TRBV11-2 and TRBJ2-2; D not certain. The CDR3 runs to 17 residues. From germline, CDR1 is SGHAT and CDR2 FQNNGV. Trimming removed 1 base from V and 0 bases from J, with 12 bases in between. The full variable domain, its missing parts supplied by reference TRBV11-2 and TRBJ2-2, is EAGVAQSPRYKIIEKRQSVAFWCNPISGHATLYWYQQILGQGPKLLIQFQNNGVVDDSQLPKDRFSAERLKGVDSTLKIQPAKLEDSAVYLCASSLGSWAANTGELFFGEGSRLTVL.

J is TRBJ2-3 and V is TRBV12-3 or TRBV12-4; 16 nucleotides align to TRBD2. The CDR3 has 20 amino acids. Trimming took 5 bases from V and 1 from J; bases not matched to a gene: 12. The CDR3: CASSRLGTSGGAAGTDTQYF. The CDR3 bases are TGTGCCAGCAGTCGATTGGGGACTAGCGGGGGGGCTGCAGGCACAGATACGCAGTATTTT.

This clonotype was detected only a few times. V and J are TRBV4-1 and TRBJ1-2; D is perhaps TRBD1 (5 bases). Germline CDR1 is MGHRA and CDR2 is YSYEKL. This CDR3 is 15 amino acids long. V was trimmed by 0 bases and J by 4 bases, leaving 12 bases between them. In DNA, the CDR3 is TGCGCCAGCAGCCAAGATGGGGACGTCTCCTATGGCTACACCTTC. This gives the protein CASSQDGDVSYGYTF.

This clonotype was counted a few times. This chain connects TRBV5-5 to TRBJ2-1, with 13 bases that match TRBD2. Germline V lookup: CDR1 SGHKS, CDR2 YYEKEE (reference sequence). Trimming took 5 bases from V and 3 from J; bases not matched to a gene: 8. The CDR3 extends over 17 amino acids. The CDR3 here is CASSWGLAGPLYNEQFF. In DNA, the CDR3 is TGTGCCAGCAGTTGGGGACTAGCGGGGCCCCTCTACAATGAGCAGTTCTTC.

DNA for the CDR3: TGTGCCAGCAGTTTTAAAGGCGGGGGGGCAAATGAGCAGTTCTTC. This encodes CASSFKGGGANEQFF. This sequence joins TRBV28 and TRBJ2-1, with TRBD2 matching 9 bases. Germline V gene lookup returns CDR1 MDHEN and CDR2 SYDVKM. This CDR3 is 15 amino acids long. Losses at the gene ends were 3 bases for V and 7 bases for J; bases not matched to a gene: 7.

This clonotype has only a few counts. The chain uses TRBV5-6 and TRBJ2-3; no reliable D call. Trimming took off 0 bases at V and 6 bases at J, with 8 bases between the two ends. Looked up from germline, CDR1 is SGHDT and CDR2 is YYEEEE. This CDR3 spans 13 amino acids. CDR3 DNA: TGTGCCAGCAGCTTGGTCCTAGTGGATACGCAGTATTTT. Translating gives CASSLVLVDTQYF. The full variable domain, completed using reference TRBV5-6 and TRBJ2-3, is DAGVTQSPTHLIKTRGQQVTLRCSPKSGHDTVSWYQQALGQGPQFIFQYYEEEERQRGNFPDRFSGHQFPNYSSELNVNALLLGDSALYLCASSLVLVDTQYFGPGTRLTVL.

The chain employs TRBV7-9 and TRBJ2-1, with D perhaps matching TRBD1 (6 bases). V lost 0 bases and J lost 0, with 9 bases in between. Germline V gene sequence: CDR1 SEHNR, CDR2 FQNEAQ (reference sequence). This CDR3 region has 16 residues. CDR3: CASSLARDTSYNEQFF. The CDR3 nucleotides read TGTGCCAGCAGCTTAGCCCGGGACACCTCCTACAATGAGCAGTTCTTC.

The chain combines TRBV24-1 with TRBJ1-2; possible D gene TRBD1, 5 bases. Germline CDR1 is KGHDR and CDR2 is SFDVKD. CDR3 length: 16 residues. V dropped 5 bases and J dropped 4 bases, with 19 bases sitting between them. The CDR3 nucleotides are TGTGCCACCAGTGGCCCCGACAGAGCTGAAGGCTATGGCTACACCTTC. This sequence encodes CATSGPDRAEGYGYTF.

The chain employs TRBV28 and TRBJ1-4, with D uncertain. V was trimmed by 1 base and J by 0 bases, leaving 3 bases between them. CDR3 length: 14 residues. Per germline, CDR1 MDHEN and CDR2 SYDVKM. DNA for the CDR3: TGTGCCAGCAGTTTATTTTCAACTAATGAAAAACTGTTTTTT. This codes for CASSLFSTNEKLFF.

The rearrangement links TRBV24-1 to TRBJ2-3, with D possibly matching TRBD2 (5 bases). The CDR3 runs 14 residues. Per the germline V gene, CDR1 is KGHDR and CDR2 is SFDVKD. V lost 8 bases and J lost 4, with 15 bases in between. The CDR3 DNA follows: TGTGCCACCAAAGATAGGGAGAGCGCAGATACGCAGTATTTT. Protein: CATKDRESADTQYF.

The chain recombines TRBV12-3 or TRBV12-4 with TRBJ2-2; 7 bases are shared with TRBD1. Losses at the gene ends were 2 bases for V and 4 bases for J; bases not matched to a gene: 7. The CDR3 spans 16 residues. The DNA of the CDR3 is TGTGCCAGCAGTTTAAGACCGACAGGGAGCACCGGGGAGCTGTTTTTT. Encoded protein: CASSLRPTGSTGELFF.

The chain combines TRBV10-3 with TRBJ2-4, with D hard to call. The CDR3 is 14 amino acids. The V end was cut by 3 bases, the J end by 8 bases, with 14 bases between. Germline assignment: CDR1 ENHRY and CDR2 SYGVKD. CDR3 protein: CAISDPGSGDIQYF. CDR3 coding DNA: TGTGCCATCAGTGATCCCGGTAGTGGAGACATTCAGTACTTC.